What follows describes a single T cell receptor (beta chain). Other DNA sequences in the sample encode the same CDR3. Only in-frame clones appear in the TCRdb table, and some are missing; sequencing was by immunoSEQ multiplex PCR. The profile shows 150,000 or so clones, about 90% of them singletons. Germline V gene data show CDR1 as MNHEY and CDR2 as SMNVEV (reference sequence). This CDR3 contains 13 residues. With V trimmed by 2 bases and J by 4 bases, 0 bases remained unmatched. The data stem from a study of blood T cell repertoires in COVID-19. As for the study in general: PBMCs, B-cell-depleted T cells, or T cells provided the cDNA or gDNA that made up the material.

The clonotype comes from a man between 25 and 39 years old with COVID-19, enrolled during active disease. V usage is TRBV27 and J usage is TRBJ1-2; 8 nucleotides match TRBD1. The sequenced sample was peripheral blood. In nucleotides, the CDR3 is TGTGCCAGCAGTTTAACAGGGGGCTATGGCTACACCTTC. It is translated as CASSLTGGYGYTF.